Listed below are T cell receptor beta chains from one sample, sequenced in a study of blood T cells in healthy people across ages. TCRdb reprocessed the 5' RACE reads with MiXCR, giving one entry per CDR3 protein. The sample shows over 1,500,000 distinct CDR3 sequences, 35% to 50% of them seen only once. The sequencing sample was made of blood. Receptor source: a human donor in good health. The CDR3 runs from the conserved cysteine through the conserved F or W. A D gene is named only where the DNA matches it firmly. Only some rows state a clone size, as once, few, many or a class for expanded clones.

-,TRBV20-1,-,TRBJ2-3,TGCAGTGCTAGAGTCGGCCCAGATACGCAGTATTTT,CSARVGPDTQYF
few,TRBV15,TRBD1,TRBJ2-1,TGTGCCACCAGCAGCTACAGGGGATCCTACAATGAGCAGTTCTTC,CATSSYRGSYNEQFF
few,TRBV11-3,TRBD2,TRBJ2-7,TGTGCCAGCAGACTCTCAGCGGGACTATCGACCTACGAGCAGTACTTC,CASRLSAGLSTYEQYF
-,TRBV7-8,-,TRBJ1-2,TGTACCAGCAGCTTAGGTCCAGGGACGAACTATGGCTACACCTTC,CTSSLGPGTNYGYTF
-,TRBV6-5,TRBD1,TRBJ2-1,TGTGCCAGCAGTTCACCGGACAGGGGATGGAATGAGCAGTTCTTC,CASSSPDRGWNEQFF
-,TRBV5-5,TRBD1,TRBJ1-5,TGTGCCAGCAGCTTGGGCTCCGTGAGACAGGGAAATCAGCCCCAGCATTTT,CASSLGSVRQGNQPQHF
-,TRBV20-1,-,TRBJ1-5,TGCAGTGCTAGATCGGGGGGGAGTTATAGCAATCAGCCCCAGCATTTT,CSARSGGSYSNQPQHF
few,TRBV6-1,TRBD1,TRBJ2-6,TGTGCCAGCACCCTGACAGGGATCTTTGGGGCCAACGTCCTGACTTTC,CASTLTGIFGANVLTF
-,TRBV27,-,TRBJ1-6,TGTGCCAGCAGTTTTCAGCGACAGAACTCAGACTATAATTCACCCCTCCACTTT,CASSFQRQNSDYNSPLHF
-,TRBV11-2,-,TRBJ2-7,TGTGCCAGCAGCTTATGGTCGGGGTTAACGGGCGAGCAGTACTTC,CASSLWSGLTGEQYF
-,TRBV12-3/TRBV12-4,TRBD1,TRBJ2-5,TGTGCCAGCAGACCAACCGGGACAGGGGAAGAGACCCAGTACTTC,CASRPTGTGEETQYF
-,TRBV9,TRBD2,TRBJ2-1,TGTGCCAGCAGCCCGTCCGTCCGAGATAGCGGGGCGAGCTCCTACAATGAGCAGTTCTTC,CASSPSVRDSGASSYNEQFF
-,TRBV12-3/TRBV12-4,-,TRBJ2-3,TGTGCCAGCAGTACGGCCTTTACAGATACGCAGTATTTT,CASSTAFTDTQYF
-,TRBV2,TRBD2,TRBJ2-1,TGTGCCAGCAGGGAAGAGGGGCGGGGGGGCAATGAGCAGTTCTTC,CASREEGRGGNEQFF
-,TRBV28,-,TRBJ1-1,TGTGCCAGCAGTCCCGCTCTGGGGGGGACTGAAGCTTTCTTT,CASSPALGGTEAFF
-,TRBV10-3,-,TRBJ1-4,TGTGCCATCAGTGAATTCGAGAAGGCAACTAATGAAAAACTGTTTTTT,CAISEFEKATNEKLFF
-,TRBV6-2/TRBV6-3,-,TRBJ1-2,TGTGCCAGCAAAGACACAACTAGCTATGGCTACACCTTC,CASKDTTSYGYTF
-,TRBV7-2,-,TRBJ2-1,TGTGCCAGCAGCCAACACCAGGGGTCCTACAATGAGCAGTTCTTC,CASSQHQGSYNEQFF
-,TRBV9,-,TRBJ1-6,TGTGCCAGCAGCGACAGGGTGTCTAATTCACCCCTCCACTTT,CASSDRVSNSPLHF
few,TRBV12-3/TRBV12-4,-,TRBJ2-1,TGTGCCAGCAAACTCCTTCTTACCCCCTACAATGAGCAGTTCTTC,CASKLLLTPYNEQFF
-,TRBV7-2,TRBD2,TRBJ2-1,TGTGCCAGCAGCTCCCTCGGGGGGGGACTAGCGGGGGGTGGTGAGCAGTTCTTC,CASSSLGGGLAGGGEQFF
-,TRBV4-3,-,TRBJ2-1,TGCGCCAGCAGCCAAGATTGGATACGAGGGGGGGCTTCTCTTGAGCAGTTCTTC,CASSQDWIRGGASLEQFF
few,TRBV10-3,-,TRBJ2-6,TGTGCCATCAGTGAGCCTGGACGGGCCAGCTCTGGGGCCAACGTCCTGACTTTC,CAISEPGRASSGANVLTF
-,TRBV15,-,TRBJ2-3,TGTGCCACCAGCCCCGTCACAGATACGCAGTATTTT,CATSPVTDTQYF
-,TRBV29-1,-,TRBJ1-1,TGCAGCGTCAGGGTCACTGAAGCTTTCTTT,CSVRVTEAFF
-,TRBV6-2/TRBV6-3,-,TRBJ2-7,TGTGCCAGCAGTAATGGACGTAGCCTTATGCAGTACTTC,CASSNGRSLMQYF
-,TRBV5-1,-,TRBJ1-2,TGCGCCAGCAGCATTTTCACCGGGGACGAGCAGAGCTACACCTTC,CASSIFTGDEQSYTF
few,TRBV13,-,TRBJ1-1,TGTGCCAGCAGCTTCGGGGCAGAAGCTTTCTTT,CASSFGAEAFF
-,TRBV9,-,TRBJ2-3,TGTGCCAGCAGCCACCCAGGAGGGTCAGATACGCAGTATTTT,CASSHPGGSDTQYF